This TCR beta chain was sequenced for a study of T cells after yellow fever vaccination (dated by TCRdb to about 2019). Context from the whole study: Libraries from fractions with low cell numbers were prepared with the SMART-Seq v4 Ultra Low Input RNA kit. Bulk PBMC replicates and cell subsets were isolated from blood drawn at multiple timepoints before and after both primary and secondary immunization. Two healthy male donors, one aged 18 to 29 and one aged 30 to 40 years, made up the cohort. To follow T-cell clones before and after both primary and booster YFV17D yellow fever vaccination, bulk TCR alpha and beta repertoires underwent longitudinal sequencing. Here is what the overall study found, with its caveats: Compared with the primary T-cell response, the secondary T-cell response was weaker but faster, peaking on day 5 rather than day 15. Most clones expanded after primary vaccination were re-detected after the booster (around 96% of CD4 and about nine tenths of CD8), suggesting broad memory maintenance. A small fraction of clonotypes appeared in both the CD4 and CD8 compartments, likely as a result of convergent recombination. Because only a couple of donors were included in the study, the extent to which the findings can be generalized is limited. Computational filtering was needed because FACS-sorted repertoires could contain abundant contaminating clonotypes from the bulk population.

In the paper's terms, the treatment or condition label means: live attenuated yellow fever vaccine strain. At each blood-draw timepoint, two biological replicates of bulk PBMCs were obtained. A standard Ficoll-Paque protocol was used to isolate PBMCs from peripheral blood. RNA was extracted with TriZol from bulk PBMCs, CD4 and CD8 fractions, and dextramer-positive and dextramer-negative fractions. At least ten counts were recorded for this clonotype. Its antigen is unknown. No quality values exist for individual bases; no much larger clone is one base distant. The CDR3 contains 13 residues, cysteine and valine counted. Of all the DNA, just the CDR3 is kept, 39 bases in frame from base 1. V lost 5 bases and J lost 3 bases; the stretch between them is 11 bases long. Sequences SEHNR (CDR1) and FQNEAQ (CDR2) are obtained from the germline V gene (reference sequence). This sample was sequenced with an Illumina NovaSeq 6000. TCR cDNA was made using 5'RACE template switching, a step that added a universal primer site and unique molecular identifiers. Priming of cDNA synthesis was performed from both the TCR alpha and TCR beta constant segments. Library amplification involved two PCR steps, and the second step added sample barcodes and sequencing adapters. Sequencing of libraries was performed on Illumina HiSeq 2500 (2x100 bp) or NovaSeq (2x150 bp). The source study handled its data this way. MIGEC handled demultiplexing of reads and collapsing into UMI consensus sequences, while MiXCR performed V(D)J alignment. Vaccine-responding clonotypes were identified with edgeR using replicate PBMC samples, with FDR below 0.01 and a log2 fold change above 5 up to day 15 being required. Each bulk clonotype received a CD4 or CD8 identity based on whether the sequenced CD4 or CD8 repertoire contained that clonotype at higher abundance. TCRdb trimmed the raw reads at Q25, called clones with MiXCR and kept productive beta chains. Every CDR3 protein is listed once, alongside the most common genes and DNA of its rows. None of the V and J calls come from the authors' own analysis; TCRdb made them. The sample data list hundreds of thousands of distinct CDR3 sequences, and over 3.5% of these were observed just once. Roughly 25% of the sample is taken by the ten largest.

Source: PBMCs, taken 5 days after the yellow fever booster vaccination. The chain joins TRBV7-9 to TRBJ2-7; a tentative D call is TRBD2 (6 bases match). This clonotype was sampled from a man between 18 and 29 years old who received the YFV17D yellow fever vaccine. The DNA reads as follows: TGTGCCAGCAGCCCAACCGGGAGCTACGAGCAGTACGTC. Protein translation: CASSPTGSYEQYV.